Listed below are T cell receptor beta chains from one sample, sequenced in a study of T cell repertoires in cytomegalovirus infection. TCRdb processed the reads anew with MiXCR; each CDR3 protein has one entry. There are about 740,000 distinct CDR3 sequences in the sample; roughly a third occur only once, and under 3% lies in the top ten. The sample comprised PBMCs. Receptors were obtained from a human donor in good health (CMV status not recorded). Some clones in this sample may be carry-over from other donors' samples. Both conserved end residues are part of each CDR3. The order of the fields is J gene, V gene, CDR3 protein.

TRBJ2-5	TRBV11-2	CASSSPDTPQETQYF
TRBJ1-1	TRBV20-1	CSARVTVPTEAFF
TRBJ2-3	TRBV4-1	CASSQEAGDTDTQYF
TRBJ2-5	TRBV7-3	CASSLTWTGRETQYF
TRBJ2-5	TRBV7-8	CASSLVPPRLAEGSGAQETRYF
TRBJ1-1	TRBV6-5	CASSYVGVETEAFF
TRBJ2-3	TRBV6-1	CASSEIGIEADTQYF
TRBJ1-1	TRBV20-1	CSVMNTEAFF
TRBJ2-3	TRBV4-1	CASSQQTRDAFTQYF
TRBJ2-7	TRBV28	CASIPLAGPTYEQYF
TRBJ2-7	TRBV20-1	CSARAPTGLRNEQYF
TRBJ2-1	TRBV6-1	CASSELTSPLYNEQFF
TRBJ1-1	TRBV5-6	CASRRGAGTTFF
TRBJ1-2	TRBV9	CASSAQVLEEGHYGYTF
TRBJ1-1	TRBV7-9	CASSSSRRDRTEDFF
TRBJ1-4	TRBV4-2	CASSQVEVRDRVNEKLFF
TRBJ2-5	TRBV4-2	CASSQEPLRGTQYF
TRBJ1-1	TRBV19	CASSTFQGSEAFF
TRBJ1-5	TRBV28	CASKDPNQPQHF
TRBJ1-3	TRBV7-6	CASSSDTVSGNTIYF
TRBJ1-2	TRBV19	CASSIDRPRVDGYTF
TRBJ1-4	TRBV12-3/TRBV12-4	CASSPGHGTDEKLFF
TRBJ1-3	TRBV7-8	CASSLALGAKGNTIYF
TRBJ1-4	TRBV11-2	CASSRNVIGTNEKLFF
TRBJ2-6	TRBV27	CASGPDRAGANVLTF
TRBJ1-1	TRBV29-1	CSVDRSAEAFF
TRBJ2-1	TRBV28	CASSPRDRLYNEQFF
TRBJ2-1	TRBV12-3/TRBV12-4	CASSSHLGGFTYNEQFF
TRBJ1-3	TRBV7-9	CASSIYTGSGNTIYF
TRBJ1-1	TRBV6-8	CASSYTAGQGNTEAFF
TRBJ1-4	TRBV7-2	CASSFRDPREEKLFF
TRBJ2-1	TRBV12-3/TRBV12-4	CASRGGGNEQFF